The rows below give T cell receptor beta chains drawn from one sample of a study of blood T cells in healthy people across ages. Via MiXCR, TCRdb re-called the 5' RACE reads, giving one row per CDR3 protein. The sample records more than 900,000 distinct CDR3 sequences, under 30% being singletons. The same sample was also studied in work on T cells of mothers and their children.

The sample was blood. The receptors originated from a girl aged 2 to 9 in good health. CDR3s include the opening cysteine and the closing phenylalanine or tryptophan. Each record gives: clone size, J gene, D gene, V gene, CDR3 DNA, CDR3 protein. D genes are given only for firm matches. Some rows mark clone size as missing; the rest say once, few, many or name a class of expanded clone.

few TRBJ1-1 - TRBV5-1 TGCGCCAGCAGCTTGGAAGGGGAGGGAGCTTTCTTT CASSLEGEGAFF
- TRBJ2-3 - TRBV5-5 TGTGCCAGCAGCTTGACCGGGACACCTAGCACAGATACGCAGTATTTT CASSLTGTPSTDTQYF
few TRBJ1-2 TRBD1 TRBV29-1 TGCAGCGCTAGCCCGGAGACAGGGTTAATGGATAGCTACACCTTC CSASPETGLMDSYTF
- TRBJ2-3 - TRBV12-3/TRBV12-4 TGTGCCAGCAGTTTGGGTCTAGTGTCTTCGCAGTATTTT CASSLGLVSSQYF
- TRBJ2-2 - TRBV29-1 TGCAGCGTTGTAGGTCCCCACGGGGAGCTGTTTTTT CSVVGPHGELFF
few TRBJ1-2 - TRBV20-1 TGCAGTGTTCCCCAGGGGCACTATGGCTACACCTTC CSVPQGHYGYTF
few TRBJ1-4 TRBD1 TRBV20-1 TGCAGTGCAGGCTCAGGGGGCATTGAGGAAAAACTGTTTTTT CSAGSGGIEEKLFF
few TRBJ1-1 - TRBV6-2/TRBV6-3 TGTGCCAGCAGTTACTCTTGGACTGAAGCTTTCTTT CASSYSWTEAFF
few TRBJ2-5 TRBD2 TRBV12-3/TRBV12-4 TGTGCCAGCAGTTTTAGCGGGGGCGGAGGGGAGACCCAGTACTTC CASSFSGGGGETQYF
few TRBJ2-1 - TRBV7-6 TGTGCCAGCAGCTTAGGGCACTGGGACTACAATGAGCAGTTCTTC CASSLGHWDYNEQFF
few TRBJ1-4 - TRBV12-3/TRBV12-4 TGTGCCAGCAGTCCCTGGGACTTTGAAACTAATGAAAAACTGTTTTTT CASSPWDFETNEKLFF
few TRBJ2-1 TRBD2 TRBV20-1 TGCAGTGCTAGCTTAGCGGGGAGGGGGGGAGTTTTTTACAATGAGCAGTTCTTC CSASLAGRGGVFYNEQFF
- TRBJ2-5 TRBD1 TRBV29-1 TGCAGCGTTGAAGATCCGGACAGGGAAGAAGAGACCCAGTACTTC CSVEDPDREEETQYF
few TRBJ2-5 - TRBV2 TGTGCCAGCAGTGAAATTTGGTCGAATCAAGAGACCCAGTACTTC CASSEIWSNQETQYF
few TRBJ2-1 - TRBV7-9 TGTGCCAGCAGCTCCCGGGGCGGGGATGAGCAGTTCTTC CASSSRGGDEQFF
- TRBJ2-7 TRBD2 TRBV5-1 TGCGCCAGCAGCCCGGGACTAGCGGCTGCCTACGAGCAGTACTTC CASSPGLAAAYEQYF
few TRBJ2-1 - TRBV20-1 TGCAGTGCTAGTCTCCCCCCCGGGACTTACAATGAGCAGTTCTTC CSASLPPGTYNEQFF
- TRBJ2-2 - TRBV29-1 TGCAGCGTTGAAGAGGCAGGAGTAAGCCCTACGAACACCGGGGAGCTGTTTTTT CSVEEAGVSPTNTGELFF
- TRBJ1-1 - TRBV29-1 TGCAGCGTTACCTCGTCGGGGACTCCCGCTTTCTTT CSVTSSGTPAFF
few TRBJ1-5 - TRBV10-3 TGTGCCATCAGTGAAGAAGGCGCCTTAAATCAGCCCCAGCATTTT CAISEEGALNQPQHF
few TRBJ2-3 - TRBV10-2 TGCGCCAGCAGTGTTAGGACAGTCGATACGCAGTATTTT CASSVRTVDTQYF
- TRBJ1-2 - TRBV15 TGTGCCACCAGCAGAGAACAATTTCACTATGGCTACACCTTC CATSREQFHYGYTF
- TRBJ1-1 - TRBV6-1 TGTGCCAGCAGAATAGGACAGATGAACACTGAAGCTTTCTTT CASRIGQMNTEAFF
- TRBJ2-1 - TRBV12-3/TRBV12-4 TGTGCCAGCAGAGCCGGGACTGCTAAGTTCTTC CASRAGTAKFF
few TRBJ2-4 - TRBV5-1 TGCGCCAGCAGCGGGAAAGGGGGAGATGGGAACATTCAGTACTTC CASSGKGGDGNIQYF
- TRBJ2-1 - TRBV3-1 TGTGCCAGCAGCCAAGACAGGACCACTAACAATGAGCAGTTCTTC CASSQDRTTNNEQFF
- TRBJ1-3 - TRBV28 TGTGCCAGCACCCGACTATCAGGAAACACCATATATTTT CASTRLSGNTIYF
once TRBJ1-4 - TRBV6-1 TGTGCCAGCAGCGATACTACCAGCGGTAATGAAAAACCGTTTTTT CASSDTTSGNEKPFF
- TRBJ2-3 - TRBV18 TGTGCCAGCTCACCACTAGCTCAATCGGATACGCAGTATTTT CASSPLAQSDTQYF
- TRBJ2-3 TRBD1 TRBV7-2 TGTGCCAGCAGCTTAGAGGGACAGGGGACAGATACGCAGTATTTT CASSLEGQGTDTQYF
few TRBJ2-1 - TRBV25-1 TGTGCCAGCAGTGAATCGTACCGCTCCTACAATGAGCAGTTCTTC CASSESYRSYNEQFF
- TRBJ1-4 TRBD1 TRBV28 TGTGCCAGCAGTCTCCCCGGACAGGGGGGGAAACTGTTTTTT CASSLPGQGGKLFF
- TRBJ2-3 - TRBV7-9 TGTGCCAGCAGCCTGGGGAGGGACATTAGGACAGATACGCAGTATTTT CASSLGRDIRTDTQYF
- TRBJ2-7 - TRBV28 TGTGCCAGCAGTCCCGCCTTCTACGAGCAGTACTTC CASSPAFYEQYF
- TRBJ1-3 - TRBV12-5 TGTGCTAGTGGTTTGGTTCAGGGATATGGAAACACCATATATTTT CASGLVQGYGNTIYF
- TRBJ2-1 TRBD2 TRBV7-3 TGTGCCAGCAGCCGACTAGCGGGAGGGCCGGATGAGCAGTTCTTC CASSRLAGGPDEQFF
- TRBJ2-1 TRBD1 TRBV29-1 TGCAGCGTCTGGGACAGGGGGCTGTGGAATGAGCAGTTCTTC CSVWDRGLWNEQFF
- TRBJ2-5 TRBD1 TRBV28 TGTGCCAGCAGTTTCAGGGGGCAAGAAGAGACCCAGTACTTC CASSFRGQEETQYF
- TRBJ2-4 - TRBV7-9 TGTGCCAGCAGCCCTAAAACTGCAGGGTTCGACAAAAACATTCAGTACTTC CASSPKTAGFDKNIQYF
few TRBJ2-1 TRBD2 TRBV20-1 TGCAGTGCCCGAGCTCATCAAGCGGGAGGGAACAATGAGCAGTTCTTC CSARAHQAGGNNEQFF
- TRBJ2-1 - TRBV25-1 TGTGCCAGCAGGACAGGTCTTGGCTACAATGAGCAGTTCTTC CASRTGLGYNEQFF
few TRBJ2-2 TRBD1 TRBV19 TGTGCCAGTACTTTCCGGGACAGGGGGACCGGGGAGCTGTTTTTT CASTFRDRGTGELFF
few TRBJ2-5 - TRBV4-3 TGCGCCAGCAGCCAAGATTTAGCCCAAGTTTGGGGGGCCCAAGAGACCCAGTACTTC CASSQDLAQVWGAQETQYF
- TRBJ2-7 TRBD1 TRBV6-1 TGTGCCAGCTCAGTTTGGACAGGGGGCCGCAACGAGCAGTACTTC CASSVWTGGRNEQYF
few TRBJ1-6 - TRBV5-1 TGCGCCAGCACCTCACGGGCGTGGGAGGGGGACCTCCACTTT CASTSRAWEGDLHF
- TRBJ2-7 - TRBV28 TGTGCCAGCAGTGGCGGGTGGGGAACCTACGAGCAGTACTTC CASSGGWGTYEQYF
few TRBJ2-7 - TRBV7-8 TGTGCCAGCAGCTGGAATATTGGGGGCGACGAGCAGTACTTC CASSWNIGGDEQYF
many TRBJ2-5 - TRBV12-3/TRBV12-4 TGTGCCAGCAGTTTTGGGTCAGCAGCGTACCAAGAGACCCAGTACTTC CASSFGSAAYQETQYF
few TRBJ2-1 - TRBV24-1 TGTGCCACCAGTGGACCTCTAGCAGGCTCCTACAATGAGCAGTTCTTC CATSGPLAGSYNEQFF
few TRBJ2-1 - TRBV9 TGTGCCAGCGAGGACAGTTCAGGGGAGCAGTTCTTC CASEDSSGEQFF
few TRBJ2-5 - TRBV4-1 TGCGCCAGCAGCCAAGATTTTGGCGCGAGGAGCGAGACCCAGTACTTC CASSQDFGARSETQYF
few TRBJ1-1 TRBD1 TRBV5-6 TGTGCCAGCAGCTTGCTGACAGGGCTATTTGACACTGAAGCTTTCTTT CASSLLTGLFDTEAFF
- TRBJ1-3 - TRBV4-3 TGCGCCAGCAGTCACAGTCATGGGGGCTCTGGAAACACCATATATTTT CASSHSHGGSGNTIYF
- TRBJ2-7 TRBD2 TRBV6-2/TRBV6-3 TGTGCCAGCAGTTATTGGGCTAGCGGATCCTACGAGCAGTACTTC CASSYWASGSYEQYF
few TRBJ2-1 - TRBV12-3/TRBV12-4 TGTGCCAGCAGTCCGAAAATCAATGAGCAGTTCTTC CASSPKINEQFF
few TRBJ1-6 TRBD1 TRBV2 TGTGCCAGCAGGGTATCTACCGGGACAGAGAATTCACCCCTCCACTTT CASRVSTGTENSPLHF